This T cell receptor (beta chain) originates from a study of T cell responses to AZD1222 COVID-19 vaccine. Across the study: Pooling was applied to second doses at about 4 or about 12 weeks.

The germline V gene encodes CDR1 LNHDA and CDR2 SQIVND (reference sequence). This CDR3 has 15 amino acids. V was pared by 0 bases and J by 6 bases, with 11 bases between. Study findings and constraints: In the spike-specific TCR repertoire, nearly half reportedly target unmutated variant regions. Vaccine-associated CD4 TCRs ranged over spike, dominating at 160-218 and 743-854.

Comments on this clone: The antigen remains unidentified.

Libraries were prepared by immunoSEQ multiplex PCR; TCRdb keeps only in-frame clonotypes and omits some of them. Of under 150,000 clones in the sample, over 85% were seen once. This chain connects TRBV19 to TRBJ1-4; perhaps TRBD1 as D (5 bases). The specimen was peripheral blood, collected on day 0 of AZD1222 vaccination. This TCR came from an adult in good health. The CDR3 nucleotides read TGTGCCAGTAGTATAGAAGGGGACGGTCATGAAAAACTGTTTTTT. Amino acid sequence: CASSIEGDGHEKLFF.